Each of the 25 T cell receptor beta chains below was sequenced from the same sample in a study of T cells after posttransplantation cyclophosphamide. The table came from immunoSEQ multiplex PCR; TCRdb's copy has only in-frame clones and leaves some out. Observed in the sample are 15,000 to 20,000 clones, none of them singletons. Treatment was busulfan-fludarabine conditioning, a marrow graft, and cyclophosphamide on days +3 and +4. This material consisted of PBMCs, taken after allogeneic stem cell transplant with posttransplant cyclophosphamide. These TCRs come from a female patient aged 25-39 years who received an allogeneic stem cell transplant from a related donor, was CMV-positive, and had no GVHD. Some T cells may originate from the graft donor.

This rearrangement joins TRBV23-1 to TRBJ2-5; D remains ambiguous. TRBV23-1 is an ORF for which the function is uncertain. V lost 1 base, J lost 7 bases, and 10 bases lay in between. This CDR3 contains 13 residues. The DNA for the CDR3 is TGCGCCAGCAGTCAATATAGCTGGAGGACCCAGTACTTC. It is translated as CASSQYSWRTQYF.

This clone was seen ten or more times. The chain joins TRBV10-3 to TRBJ2-7, with a tentative D call TRBD1 (5 bases). The germline V and J ends were trimmed by 2 bases and 2 bases, with 10 bases remaining between them. Germline loops: CDR1 ENHRY, CDR2 SYGVKD. The length of the CDR3 is 14 residues. The CDR3 DNA is TGTGCCATCAGTGAGACGACGACAGCCTACGAGCAGTACTTC. It is translated as CAISETTTAYEQYF.

This clone was seen many times. The chain links TRBV29-1 to TRBJ2-3; D gene unclear. V was shortened by 6 bases and J by 5 bases, with 6 bases between the two germline ends. Germline V CDR1 and CDR2: SQVTM, ANQGSEA. The CDR3 totals 10 residues. Written as DNA, the CDR3 is TGCAGCGTCCGTTTAGATACGCAGTATTTT. This codes for CSVRLDTQYF.

This clone was seen repeatedly, ten times or more. This chain connects TRBV25-1 to TRBJ1-1; no definite D call. CDR3 length: 18 amino acids. The V end lost 0 bases, the J end lost 0 bases, and 17 bases lay between the germline ends. Germline CDR1 and CDR2: MGHDK and SYGVNS. CDR3 residues: CASSEYYEIPNLNTEAFF. In DNA form, the CDR3 reads TGTGCCAGCAGTGAATATTATGAGATCCCAAATTTGAACACTGAAGCTTTCTTT.

This clone has at least ten counts. This chain connects TRBV9 to TRBJ2-3; TRBD2 matches 10 bases. CDR3 length: 15 amino acids. V dropped 3 bases and J dropped 1; count of bases not matched to a gene: 2. Germline CDR1 and CDR2: SGDLS and YYNGEE. This CDR3 reads CASSALAGGTDTQYF. The CDR3 region has the DNA TGTGCCAGCAGCGCCCTAGCGGGAGGCACAGATACGCAGTATTTT.

This clone was seen ten or more times. This chain uses TRBV6-5 with TRBJ2-3; TRBD2 matches at 8 bases. In germline, CDR1 is MNHEY, CDR2 SVGAGI. With 7 bases clipped from V and 5 bases from J, the junction kept 2 bases outside the gene matches. The CDR3 is 12 residues long. The CDR3 DNA sequence: TGTGCCAGCACCGGGACTAGAGATACGCAGTATTTT. This translates into CASTGTRDTQYF.

This clone came up many times. The genes are TRBV5-1 and TRBJ1-4; TRBD1 might be the D (5 bases). The CDR3 runs to 16 residues. Deletions cut 3 bases from V and 8 bases from J, with 20 bases between. CDR1 and CDR2 from the germline V gene are SGHRS and YFSETQ. In nucleotides, the CDR3 is TGCGCCAGCAGCTGGGGGGGGGACGACAGTGTCGAAAAACTGTTTTTT. It specifies CASSWGGDDSVEKLFF.

The table lists this clone with a few counts. The chain joins TRBV4-2 to TRBJ1-6, with D unresolved. Trimming pared 0 bases from V and 7 bases from J, leaving 7 bases between. There are 14 residues in the CDR3. The germline V gene encodes CDR1 LGHNA and CDR2 YNFKEQ. The CDR3 reads CASSQEVANSPLHF. The CDR3 coding sequence is TGTGCCAGCAGCCAAGAGGTAGCGAATTCACCCCTCCACTTT.

Many counts were recorded for this clone. J is TRBJ2-1 and V is TRBV28; D unclear. The CDR3 has 14 amino acids. Germline V CDR1 and CDR2: MDHEN, SYDVKM. Trimming shortened V by 2 bases and J by 3 bases, and 8 bases separated the two germline ends. The CDR3 is CASSLSGHYNEQFF. CDR3 sequence (DNA): TGTGCCAGCAGTTTAAGTGGGCACTACAATGAGCAGTTCTTC.

In its sample, this clone was seen many times. This sequence joins TRBV5-4 and TRBJ2-1; 7 bases agree with TRBD2. The germline V gene has CDR1 SGHNT and CDR2 YYREEE (reference sequence). The length of the CDR3 is 15 residues. J was trimmed by 3 bases and V by 4 bases; bases with no gene match: 7. CDR3 loop: CASSPSGLNYNEQFF. The DNA for the CDR3 is TGTGCCAGCAGCCCCTCGGGACTAAACTACAATGAGCAGTTCTTC.

This clone was seen many times. The CDR3 is CASSFRSDTEAFF. In nucleotides, the CDR3 is TGTGCCAGCAGTTTTCGTTCGGACACTGAAGCTTTCTTT. The chain employs TRBV27 and TRBJ1-1; D not resolved. Germline values: CDR1 MNHEY, CDR2 SMNVEV (reference sequence). The V gene lost 3 bases and the J gene lost 3 bases, with 8 bases spanning the gap. The CDR3 totals 13 residues.

In its sample, this clone was seen many times. The J gene is TRBJ1-1, the V gene TRBV2, with D unresolved. The CDR3 length is 14 residues. Germline V CDR1 and CDR2: SNHLY, FYNNEI. The ends were cut back, 3 bases at V and 0 bases at J, with 8 bases in the middle. The CDR3 sequence is CASSDGEMNTEAFF. CDR3 DNA: TGTGCCAGCAGTGACGGGGAAATGAACACTGAAGCTTTCTTT.

This clone was counted at least ten times. The V gene is TRBV30, the J gene TRBJ2-2; D might be TRBD1 (6 bases). V was trimmed by 3 bases and J by 1 base, leaving 12 bases between them. Per the germline V gene, CDR1 is GTSNPN and CDR2 is SVGIG (reference sequence). This CDR3 spans 15 amino acids. CDR3 loop: CAWSLWTENTGELFF. The CDR3 bases are TGTGCCTGGAGCTTATGGACAGAGAACACCGGGGAGCTGTTTTTT.

This clone has a count of ten or more. The chain has TRBV7-9 and TRBJ1-3; no reliable D call. V was trimmed by 5 bases and J by 6 bases, leaving 11 bases between them. The CDR3 spans 13 residues. Germline CDR1 and CDR2: SEHNR and FQNEAQ (reference sequence). The CDR3, as DNA: TGTGCCAGCAGCCTAAACCGGGAAAACACCATATATTTT. It codes for CASSLNRENTIYF.

This clone was seen at least ten times. The CDR3 region is CASTWTGLEIYEQFF. In DNA form, the CDR3 reads TGTGCCAGCACCTGGACCGGACTCGAGATATATGAGCAGTTCTTC. The rearrangement links TRBV5-6 to TRBJ2-1, with a tentative D call TRBD2 (5 bases). Germline assignment: CDR1 SGHDT and CDR2 YYEEEE. CDR3 length: 15 residues. Trimming took off 6 bases at V and 8 bases at J, with 21 bases between the two ends.

This clone was seen ten or more times. In DNA form, the CDR3 reads TGTGCCAGCAGCACCCACCGGGACAGGGGCGTAGATGAGCAGTTCTTC. Translation gives CASSTHRDRGVDEQFF. V gene TRBV9 combines with J gene TRBJ2-1; 10 nucleotides match TRBD1. The germline V gene has CDR1 SGDLS and CDR2 YYNGEE. The length of the CDR3 is 16 residues. The junction had 12 bases not matched to a gene; V was cut back by 4 bases and J by 8 bases.

This clone was counted at least ten times. The rearrangement uses TRBV2 and TRBJ1-1, with 8 nucleotides matching TRBD1. Germline values: CDR1 SNHLY, CDR2 FYNNEI. The CDR3 is 15 residues long. V lost 4 bases, J lost 5 bases, and 9 bases stayed unmatched. The CDR3 here is CASSVLSGGRTEAFF. CDR3 nucleotide sequence: TGTGCCAGCAGTGTCCTGTCAGGGGGCCGGACTGAAGCTTTCTTT.

This clone was seen ten or more times. The chain links TRBV19 to TRBJ2-7; D is ambiguous. Germline values: CDR1 LNHDA, CDR2 SQIVND (reference sequence). Trimming removed 3 bases at V and 1 base at J, with 13 bases between. CDR3 length: 15 amino acids. The CDR3 reads CASSMGQAFSYEQYF. The CDR3 nucleotides read TGTGCCAGTAGTATGGGCCAGGCTTTTTCCTACGAGCAGTACTTC.

This clone was observed many times. The chain employs TRBV5-1 and TRBJ2-1; a possible D gene is TRBD1 (5 bases). CDR1 SGHRS and CDR2 YFSETQ come from the germline V gene. V lost 0 bases to trimming and J lost 9 bases, with 13 bases between them. There are 14 residues in the CDR3. This CDR3 is CASSLVQDKVEQFF. CDR3 nucleotide sequence: TGCGCCAGCAGCTTGGTACAGGACAAAGTTGAGCAGTTCTTC.

This clone was found many times. The rearrangement uses TRBV5-1 and TRBJ1-1; 8 bases are shared with TRBD1. J was trimmed by 0 bases and V by 2 bases; bases with no gene match: 12. This CDR3 is built from 18 residues. Per the germline V gene, CDR1 is SGHRS and CDR2 is YFSETQ. CDR3 protein: CASSFHRQGAWVNTEAFF. In DNA, the CDR3 is TGCGCCAGCAGCTTTCACCGCCAGGGGGCTTGGGTGAACACTGAAGCTTTCTTT.

At least ten counts were recorded for this clone. The CDR3 DNA is TGCGCCAGCAGGTCCCAGCGACTTGAGCAGTTCTTC. It is translated as CASRSQRLEQFF. The chain combines TRBV5-1 with TRBJ2-1; D is ambiguous. This CDR3 has 12 amino acids. Deletions cut 5 bases from V and 9 bases from J, with 12 bases between. Germline-derived CDR1 and CDR2 are SGHRS and YFSETQ.

This clone was counted many times. The genes are TRBV6-1 and TRBJ2-5; 7 bases align to TRBD1. The assigned J gene may be wrong: the sequence end matches TRBJ2-7 better. The germline CDR1 and CDR2 sequences are MNHNS and SASEGT. CDR3 length: 14 residues. The DNA of the CDR3 is TGTGCCAGCAGCCGACAGGGATGGGCAGACGAGCAGTACTTC. It is translated as CASSRQGWADEQYF.

This clone was detected ten times or more. The chain couples TRBV11-3 to TRBJ2-2; a possible D gene is TRBD1 (6 bases). The V end was cut by 7 bases, the J end by 4 bases, with 10 bases between. Germline V lookup: CDR1 SGHNT, CDR2 YENEEA. This CDR3 has 13 residues. The CDR3 protein is CASTQDSTGELFF. The CDR3 nucleotides read TGTGCCAGCACCCAGGACAGCACCGGGGAGCTGTTTTTT.

This clone was counted many times. This chain joins TRBV2 and TRBJ1-4; 7 nucleotides align to TRBD1. V shed 4 bases, J shed 4 bases, and the junction held 6 bases outside the gene matches. The CDR3 spans 15 residues. Per the germline V gene, CDR1 is SNHLY and CDR2 is FYNNEI. As DNA, the CDR3 is TGTGCCAGCAGTGCCGAGGGACAGAATAATGAAAAACTGTTTTTT. Its translation is CASSAEGQNNEKLFF.

This clone was observed many times. This rearrangement joins TRBV4-2 to TRBJ2-5, with 11 bases aligning to TRBD2. Germline CDR1 reads LGHNA; CDR2 reads YNFKEQ. The junction had 6 bases not matched to a gene; V was cut back by 6 bases and J by 3 bases. This CDR3 is built from 15 residues. For the CDR3, the DNA is TGTGCCAGCAGGGGAACACTAGCGGGAGAAGAGACCCAGTACTTC. It encodes CASRGTLAGEETQYF.